This T cell receptor beta chain was observed in a study of CXCR3-negative and CXCR3-positive naive CD8 T cells. Study context: The study obtained 130 million to 150 million TRB reads, about 1.5 +/- 0.3 million per library.

Carrying UMI labels, the TRB cDNA libraries were prepared through 5' RACE. TCRdb re-called the 5' RACE reads; one entry per CDR3 protein, DNA not given. Its table lists roughly 110,000 distinct CDR3 sequences. Study-wide findings and caveats: In CXCR3-positive naive cells, the TRB CDR3s were more hydrophobic than in CXCR3-negative naive cells. Diversity ran similarly high across both naive subsets but far lower in memory CD8+ cells. TCR strength was inferred from TRB CDR3 properties, while surface CD5 was comparable between naive subsets.

The CDR3 is made up of 15 amino acids. Germline CDR1 reads MDHEN; CDR2 reads SYDVKM. A note on this clonotype: The antigen is unknown.

Sequencing used naive CXCR3+ CD8+ T cells from blood. Subset given: CD45RO-CCR7+CD27+CD95- naive CD8+ T cells expressing CXCR3 (TNR3+). This chain links TRBV28 with TRBJ1-4; TCRdb's assignment of TRBD1 cannot be checked, as there is no DNA. The clonotype comes from a human donor in good health. Some clones in this sample may be carry-over from other donors' samples. The CDR3 sequence: CASNPSLGAREKLFF.